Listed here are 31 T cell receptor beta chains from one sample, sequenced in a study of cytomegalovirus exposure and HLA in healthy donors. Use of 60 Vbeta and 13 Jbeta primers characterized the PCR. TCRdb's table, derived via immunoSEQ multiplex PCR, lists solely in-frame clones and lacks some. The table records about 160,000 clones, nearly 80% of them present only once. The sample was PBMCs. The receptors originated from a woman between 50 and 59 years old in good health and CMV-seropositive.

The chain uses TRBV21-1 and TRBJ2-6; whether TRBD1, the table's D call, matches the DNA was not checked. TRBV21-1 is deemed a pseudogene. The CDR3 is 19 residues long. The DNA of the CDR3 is TGTGCCAGCAGCAATGGGAATAGGGGGCAGCTGGTTGGGGCCAACGTCCTGACTTTC. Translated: CASSNGNRGQLVGANVLTF.

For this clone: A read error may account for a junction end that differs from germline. CDR3 sequence: CSSSFGGPYEQYF. CDR3 bases: TGTTCCAGCAGCTTTGGAGGACCCTACGAGCAGTACTTC. The V gene is TRBV7-9, the J gene TRBJ2-7, with a possible D match to TRBD2 (5 bases). In germline, CDR1 is SEHNR, CDR2 FQNEAQ (reference sequence). The CDR3 runs 13 residues.

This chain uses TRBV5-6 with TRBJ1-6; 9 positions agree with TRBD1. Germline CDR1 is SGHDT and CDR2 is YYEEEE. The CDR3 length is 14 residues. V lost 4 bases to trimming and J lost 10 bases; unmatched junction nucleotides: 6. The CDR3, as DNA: TGTGCCAGCAGCCGGACAGGGGAGGCCTCACCCCTCCACTTT. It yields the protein CASSRTGEASPLHF. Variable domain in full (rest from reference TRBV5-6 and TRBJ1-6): DAGVTQSPTHLIKTRGQQVTLRCSPKSGHDTVSWYQQALGQGPQFIFQYYEEEERQRGNFPDRFSGHQFPNYSSELNVNALLLGDSALYLCASSRTGEASPLHFGNGTRLTVT.

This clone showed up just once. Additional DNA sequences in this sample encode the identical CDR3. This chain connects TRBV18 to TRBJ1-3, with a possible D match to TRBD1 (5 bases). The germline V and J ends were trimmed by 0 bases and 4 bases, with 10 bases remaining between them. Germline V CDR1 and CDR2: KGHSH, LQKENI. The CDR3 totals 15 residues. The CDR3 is CASSPPGRVGNTIYF. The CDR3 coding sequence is TGTGCCAGCTCACCACCAGGCAGGGTCGGAAACACCATATATTTT.

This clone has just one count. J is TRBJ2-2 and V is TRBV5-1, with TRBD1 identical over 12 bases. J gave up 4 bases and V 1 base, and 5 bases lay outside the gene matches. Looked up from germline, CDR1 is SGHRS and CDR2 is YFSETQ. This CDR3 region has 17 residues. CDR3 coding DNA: TGCGCCAGCAGCTTGTCGGGACAGGGGGCGACCACCGGGGAGCTGTTTTTT. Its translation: CASSLSGQGATTGELFF.

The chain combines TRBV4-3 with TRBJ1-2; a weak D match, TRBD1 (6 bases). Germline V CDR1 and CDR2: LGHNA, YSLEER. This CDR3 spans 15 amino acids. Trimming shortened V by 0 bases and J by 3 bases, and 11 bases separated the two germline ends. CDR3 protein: CASSQETGYHYGYTF. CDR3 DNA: TGCGCCAGCAGCCAAGAGACAGGTTACCACTATGGCTACACCTTC.

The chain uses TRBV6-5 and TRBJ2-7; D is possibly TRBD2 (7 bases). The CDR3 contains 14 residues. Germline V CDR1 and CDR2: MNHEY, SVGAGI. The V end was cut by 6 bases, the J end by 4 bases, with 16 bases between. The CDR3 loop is CASSLRGLLYEQYF. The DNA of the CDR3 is TGTGCCAGCAGCTTGCGGGGGCTTTTATACGAGCAGTACTTC.

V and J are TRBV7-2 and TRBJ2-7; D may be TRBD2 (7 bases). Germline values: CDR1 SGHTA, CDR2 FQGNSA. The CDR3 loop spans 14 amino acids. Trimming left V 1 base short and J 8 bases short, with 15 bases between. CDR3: CASSLGRRGGQQYF. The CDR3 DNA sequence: TGTGCCAGCAGCTTAGGGCGGAGGGGGGGTCAGCAGTACTTC.

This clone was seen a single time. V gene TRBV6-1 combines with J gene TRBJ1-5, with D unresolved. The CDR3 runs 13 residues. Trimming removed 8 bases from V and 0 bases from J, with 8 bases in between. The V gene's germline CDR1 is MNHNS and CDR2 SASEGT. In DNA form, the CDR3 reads TGTGCCAGCGAGGCTTATAGCAATCAGCCCCAGCATTTT. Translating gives CASEAYSNQPQHF.

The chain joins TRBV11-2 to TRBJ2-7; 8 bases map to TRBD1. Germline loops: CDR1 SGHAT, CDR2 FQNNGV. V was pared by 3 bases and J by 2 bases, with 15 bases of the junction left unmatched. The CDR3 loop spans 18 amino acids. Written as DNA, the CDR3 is TGTGCCAGCAGCTTCTCCATATCCGGGACAGGACTTACCTACGAGCAGTACTTC. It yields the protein CASSFSISGTGLTYEQYF. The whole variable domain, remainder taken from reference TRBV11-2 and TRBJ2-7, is EAGVAQSPRYKIIEKRQSVAFWCNPISGHATLYWYQQILGQGPKLLIQFQNNGVVDDSQLPKDRFSAERLKGVDSTLKIQPAKLEDSAVYLCASSFSISGTGLTYEQYFGPGTRLTVT.

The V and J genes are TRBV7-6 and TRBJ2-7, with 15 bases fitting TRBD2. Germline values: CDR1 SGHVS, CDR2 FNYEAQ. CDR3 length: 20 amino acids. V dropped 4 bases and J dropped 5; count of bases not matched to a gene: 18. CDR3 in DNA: TGTGCCAGCAGCTCCGGACTAGCGGGAGGGTCCCTAGGAGGGACTGACGAGCAGTACTTC. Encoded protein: CASSSGLAGGSLGGTDEQYF.

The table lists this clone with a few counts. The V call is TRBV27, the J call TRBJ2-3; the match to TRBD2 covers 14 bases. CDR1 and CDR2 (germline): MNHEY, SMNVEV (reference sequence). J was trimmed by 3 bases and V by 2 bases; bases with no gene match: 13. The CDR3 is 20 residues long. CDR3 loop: CASSLSPRLAGGRSTDTQYF. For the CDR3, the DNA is TGTGCCAGCAGTTTAAGTCCGAGACTAGCGGGGGGGCGGTCGACAGATACGCAGTATTTT.

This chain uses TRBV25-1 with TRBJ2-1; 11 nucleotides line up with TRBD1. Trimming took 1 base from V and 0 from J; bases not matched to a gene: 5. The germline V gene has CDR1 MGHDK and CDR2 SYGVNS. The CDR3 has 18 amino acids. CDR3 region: CASSESPGQGVSYNEQFF. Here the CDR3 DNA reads TGTGCCAGCAGTGAATCTCCGGGACAGGGGGTCTCCTACAATGAGCAGTTCTTC.

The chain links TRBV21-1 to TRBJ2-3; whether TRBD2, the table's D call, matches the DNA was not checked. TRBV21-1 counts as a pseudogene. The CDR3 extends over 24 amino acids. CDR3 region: CASSKLPQGRLAGLRWRSTDTQYF. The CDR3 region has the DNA TGTGCCAGCAGCAAACTCCCGCAGGGAAGACTAGCGGGTCTCCGGTGGAGGAGCACAGATACGCAGTATTTT.

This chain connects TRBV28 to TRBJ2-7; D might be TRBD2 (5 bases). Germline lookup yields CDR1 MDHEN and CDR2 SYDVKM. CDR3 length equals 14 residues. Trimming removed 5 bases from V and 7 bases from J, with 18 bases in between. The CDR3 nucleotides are TGTGCCAGCAGTCCACCCCGAGGGAGAGGAGAGCAGTACTTC. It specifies CASSPPRGRGEQYF. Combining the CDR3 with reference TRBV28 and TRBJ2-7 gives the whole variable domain DVKVTQSSRYLVKRTGEKVFLECVQDMDHENMFWYRQDPGLGLRLIYFSYDVKMKEKGDIPEGYSVSREKKERFSLILESASTNQTSMYLCASSPPRGRGEQYFGPGTRLTVT.

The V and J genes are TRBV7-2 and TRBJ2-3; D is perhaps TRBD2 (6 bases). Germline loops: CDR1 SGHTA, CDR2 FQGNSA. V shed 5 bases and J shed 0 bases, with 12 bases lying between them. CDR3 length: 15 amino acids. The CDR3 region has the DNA TGTGCCAGCAGCATCCTGGGGACTAGCACAGATACGCAGTATTTT. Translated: CASSILGTSTDTQYF.

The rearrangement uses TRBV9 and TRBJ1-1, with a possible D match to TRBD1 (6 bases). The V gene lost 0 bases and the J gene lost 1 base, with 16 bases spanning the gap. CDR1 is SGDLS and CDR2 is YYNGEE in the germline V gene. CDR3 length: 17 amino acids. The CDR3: CASSVGGQKGKNTEAFF. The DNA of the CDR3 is TGTGCCAGCAGCGTAGGGGGGCAGAAGGGGAAGAACACTGAAGCTTTCTTT.

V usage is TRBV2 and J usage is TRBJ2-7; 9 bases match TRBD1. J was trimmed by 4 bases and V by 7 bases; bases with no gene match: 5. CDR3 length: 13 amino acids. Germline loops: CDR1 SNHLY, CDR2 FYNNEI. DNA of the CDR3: TGTGCCAGCAAGGAGGGACAGGGATACGAGCAGTACTTC. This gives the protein CASKEGQGYEQYF.

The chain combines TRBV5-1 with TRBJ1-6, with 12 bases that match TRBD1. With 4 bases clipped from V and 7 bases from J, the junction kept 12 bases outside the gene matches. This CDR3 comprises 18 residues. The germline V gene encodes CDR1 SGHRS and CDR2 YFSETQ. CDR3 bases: TGCGCCAGCAGCCTCCGTCCCTCGGGACAGGGGGCGAATTCACCCCTCCACTTT. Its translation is CASSLRPSGQGANSPLHF.

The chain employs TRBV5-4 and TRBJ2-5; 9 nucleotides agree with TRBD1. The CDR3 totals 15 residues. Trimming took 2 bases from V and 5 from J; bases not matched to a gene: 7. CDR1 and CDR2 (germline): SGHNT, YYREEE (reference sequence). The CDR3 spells CASSFNRGLGETQYF. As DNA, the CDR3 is TGTGCCAGCAGCTTCAACAGGGGGCTGGGGGAGACCCAGTACTTC.

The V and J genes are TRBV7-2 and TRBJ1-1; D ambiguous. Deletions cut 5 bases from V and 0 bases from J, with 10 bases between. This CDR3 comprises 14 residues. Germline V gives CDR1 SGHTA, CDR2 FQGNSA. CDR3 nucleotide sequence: TGTGCCAGCAGCCGAACGGGGATGAACACTGAAGCTTTCTTT. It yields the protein CASSRTGMNTEAFF.

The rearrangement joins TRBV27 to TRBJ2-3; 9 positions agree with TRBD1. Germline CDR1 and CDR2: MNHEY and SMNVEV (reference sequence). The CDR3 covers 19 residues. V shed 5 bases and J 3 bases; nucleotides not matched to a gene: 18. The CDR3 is CASSTLWPQQGALTDTQYF. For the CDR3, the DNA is TGTGCCAGCAGTACCCTATGGCCTCAACAGGGGGCCCTTACAGATACGCAGTATTTT.

CDR3 region: CASRRGHTNTGELFF. The CDR3 bases are TGTGCCAGCAGGCGTGGACACACGAACACCGGGGAGCTGTTTTTT. V and J are TRBV6-5 and TRBJ2-2; weak D call: TRBD1 (5 bases). Germline CDR1 is MNHEY and CDR2 is SVGAGI. The CDR3 covers 15 residues. Trimming took off 6 bases at V and 0 bases at J, with 11 bases between the two ends.

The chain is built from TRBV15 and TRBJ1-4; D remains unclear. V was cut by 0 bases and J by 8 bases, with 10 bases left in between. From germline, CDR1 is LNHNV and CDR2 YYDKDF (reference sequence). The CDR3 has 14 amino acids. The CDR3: CATSRDQAGEKLFF. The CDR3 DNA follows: TGTGCCACCAGCAGAGATCAGGCGGGAGAAAAACTGTTTTTT.

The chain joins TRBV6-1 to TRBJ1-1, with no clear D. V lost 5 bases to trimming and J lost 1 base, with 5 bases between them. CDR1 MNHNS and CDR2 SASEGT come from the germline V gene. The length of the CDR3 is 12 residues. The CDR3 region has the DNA TGTGCCAGCAGTCGTAAGAACACTGAAGCTTTCTTT. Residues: CASSRKNTEAFF.

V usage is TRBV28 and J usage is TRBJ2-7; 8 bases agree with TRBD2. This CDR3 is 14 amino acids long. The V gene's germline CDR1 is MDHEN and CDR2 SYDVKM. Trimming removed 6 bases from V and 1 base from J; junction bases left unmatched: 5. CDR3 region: CASRERGTSYEQYF. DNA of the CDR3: TGTGCCAGCAGGGAGCGGGGGACATCCTACGAGCAGTACTTC.

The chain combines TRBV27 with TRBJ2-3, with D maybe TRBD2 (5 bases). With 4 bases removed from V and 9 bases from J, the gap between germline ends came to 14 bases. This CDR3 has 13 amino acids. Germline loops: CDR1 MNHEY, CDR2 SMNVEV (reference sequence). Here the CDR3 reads CASSSDWLGTQYF. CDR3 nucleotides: TGTGCCAGCAGTTCGGACTGGCTGGGGACGCAGTATTTT.

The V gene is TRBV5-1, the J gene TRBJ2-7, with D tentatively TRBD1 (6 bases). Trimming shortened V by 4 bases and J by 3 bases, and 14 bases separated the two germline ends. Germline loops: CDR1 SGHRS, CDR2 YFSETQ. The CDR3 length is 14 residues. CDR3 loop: CASSPGQSVYEQYF. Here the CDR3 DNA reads TGCGCCAGCAGCCCAGGACAGTCGGTCTACGAGCAGTACTTC.

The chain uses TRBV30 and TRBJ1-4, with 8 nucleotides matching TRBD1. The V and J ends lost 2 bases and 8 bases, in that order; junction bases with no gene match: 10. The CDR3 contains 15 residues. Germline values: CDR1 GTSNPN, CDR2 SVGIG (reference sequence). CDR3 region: CAWSQGAGNGEKLFF. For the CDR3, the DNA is TGTGCCTGGAGTCAGGGGGCCGGTAATGGGGAAAAACTGTTTTTT.

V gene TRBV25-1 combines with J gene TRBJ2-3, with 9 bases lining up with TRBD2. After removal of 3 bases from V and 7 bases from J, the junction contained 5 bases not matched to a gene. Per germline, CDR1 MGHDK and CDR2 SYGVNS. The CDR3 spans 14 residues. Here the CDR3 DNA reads TGTGCCAGCAGTGATAGCGGGAGTACGAATACGCAGTATTTT. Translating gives CASSDSGSTNTQYF.

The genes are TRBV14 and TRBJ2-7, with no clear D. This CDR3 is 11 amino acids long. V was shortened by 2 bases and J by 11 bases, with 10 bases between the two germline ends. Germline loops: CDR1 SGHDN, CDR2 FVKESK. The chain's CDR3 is CASSQYRVEYF. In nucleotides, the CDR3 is TGTGCCAGCAGCCAATACCGCGTTGAGTACTTC.